The 4 T cell receptor beta chains below all came from one sample that was sequenced in a study of regulatory T cells in long-lasting Graves disease. The sample's time point: newly diagnosed GD, antithyroid drugs for less than 3 months. PBMCs provided the RNA from which the TCR library was made. Libraries of TCR beta came from iRepertoire HTBI primers plus Arm-PCR of CDR3 regions. TCRdb analysed the multiplex PCR reads with MiXCR anew, one entry per CDR3 protein. The table has 400,000 to 650,000 distinct CDR3 sequences, 15% to 20% seen once; the top ten hold approximately 25%. Separately, the same data were catalogued under a study of T cells in Graves' hyperthyroidism and ophthalmopathy.

The input for sequencing was peripheral blood mononuclear cells (PBMCs), taken at new diagnosis, from a patient treated with antithyroid drugs. The origin of the receptors is a woman aged 40 to 65 with Graves disease.

This clonotype was seen a handful of times. V gene TRBV4-2 combines with J gene TRBJ1-6, with 10 bases that match TRBD1. V shed 0 bases, J shed 9 bases, and the junction held 2 bases outside the gene matches. This CDR3 comprises 15 residues. Germline V gives CDR1 LGHNA, CDR2 YNFKEQ. The DNA of the CDR3 is TGTGCCAGCAGCCAAGAAGGGACAGGGGTTTCACCCCTCCACTTT. It specifies CASSQEGTGVSPLHF.

This clonotype was counted ten times or more. This chain uses TRBV6-1 with TRBJ1-2; 7 nucleotides line up with TRBD1. The CDR3 contains 15 residues. V lost 1 base and J lost 3; bases outside the gene matches: 5. Germline assignment: CDR1 MNHNS and CDR2 SASEGT. The CDR3 bases are TGTGCCAGCAGTGAAGAAACACAGGGGTACTATGGCTACACCTTC. It translates to CASSEETQGYYGYTF.

In this sample, this clonotype turned up a few times. The gene calls are TRBV5-1 and TRBJ2-5, with D perhaps matching TRBD2 (5 bases). Trimming shortened V by 0 bases and J by 4 bases, and 16 bases separated the two germline ends. The CDR3 is 16 amino acids. Germline-derived CDR1 and CDR2 are SGHRS and YFSETQ. Here the CDR3 reads CASSLVTIGGRETQYF. The CDR3 DNA follows: TGCGCCAGCAGCTTGGTTACTATCGGCGGGCGAGAGACCCAGTACTTC.

V gene TRBV7-3 combines with J gene TRBJ2-2; a weak D match, TRBD2 (7 bases). There are 14 residues in the CDR3. In germline, CDR1 is SGHTA, CDR2 FQGTGA. V lost 3 bases, J lost 5 bases, and 10 bases lay in between. CDR3 nucleotide sequence: TGTGCCAGCAGCTTGGCGGGGGCGACCGGGGAGCTGTTTTTT. It is translated as CASSLAGATGELFF. The variable domain in full, completed from reference TRBV7-3 and TRBJ2-2, reads GAGVSQTPSNKVTEKGKYVELRCDPISGHTALYWYRQSLGQGPEFLIYFQGTGAADDSGLPNDRFFAVRPEGSVSTLKIQRTERGDSAVYLCASSLAGATGELFFGEGSRLTVL.